The 15 T cell receptor beta chains in this list originate from one sample, sequenced in a study of CDR3 diversity in severe acne. TCRdb re-called the PCR reads through MiXCR, storing one row per CDR3 protein. The sample includes about 76,000 distinct CDR3 sequences, around 53% of them seen just once. Sequences were obtained from blood. The receptor set was obtained from a male donor in good health, without acne.

About this clonotype itself: The conserved phenylalanine or tryptophan normally closing the CDR3 is absent here, so this likely arose from a read error. V gene TRBV28 combines with J gene TRBJ1-2; 11 bases are a match to TRBD1. Germline lookup yields CDR1 MDHEN and CDR2 SYDVKM. The CDR3 contains 16 residues. The CDR3 DNA follows: TGTGCCTGCAGTTTGATAGGGACAGGGGGATATAATGGCTACACCTAC. It translates to CACSLIGTGGYNGYTY.

As for this clonotype: No conserved phenylalanine or tryptophan ends this CDR3, so it is likely a read error. The chain uses TRBV20-1 and TRBJ1-4, with a possible D match to TRBD1 (5 bases). Germline V gene lookup returns CDR1 DFQATT and CDR2 SNEGSKA (reference sequence). The V gene lost 2 bases and the J gene lost 10 bases, with 14 bases spanning the gap. The CDR3 extends over 13 amino acids. The CDR3, as DNA: TGCAGTGCTAGAAGGGGATCTAGTGGAAAACTGTTTCTT. This sequence encodes CSARRGSSGKLFL.

At least ten counts were recorded for this clonotype. The V and J genes are TRBV4-1 and TRBJ1-1; perhaps TRBD1 as D (5 bases). Trimming removed 4 bases at V and 8 bases at J, with 17 bases between. This CDR3 is built from 14 residues. Per germline, CDR1 MGHRA and CDR2 YSYEKL. CDR3 in amino acids: CASSLVGRDGEAFF. CDR3 bases: TGCGCCAGCAGCCTCGTAGGCAGGGACGGGGAAGCTTTCTTT.

The rearrangement links TRBV20-1 to TRBJ1-5; 7 bases match TRBD1. V lost 0 bases, J lost 7 bases, and 6 bases stayed unmatched. CDR1 DFQATT and CDR2 SNEGSKA come from the germline V gene (reference sequence). This CDR3 comprises 14 residues. The CDR3 loop is CSARDKGAGQPQHF. The CDR3 nucleotides are TGCAGTGCTAGAGATAAGGGGGCAGGGCAGCCCCAGCATTTT.

This chain joins TRBV7-2 and TRBJ2-7; D possibly corresponds to TRBD1 (6 bases). From germline, CDR1 is SGHTA and CDR2 FQGNSA. The CDR3 is 13 residues long. Trimming shortened V by 5 bases and J by 3 bases, and 11 bases separated the two germline ends. The CDR3 coding sequence is TGTGCCAGCAGCACGGGACACCTCTACGAGCAGTACTTC. Its protein is CASSTGHLYEQYF. The full variable domain, rest sourced from reference TRBV7-2 and TRBJ2-7, is GAGVSQSPSNKVTEKGKDVELRCDPISGHTALYWYRQSLGQGLEFLIYFQGNSAPDKSGLPSDRFSAERTGGSVSTLTIQRTQQEDSAVYLCASSTGHLYEQYFGPGTRLTVT.

This chain connects TRBV10-3 to TRBJ2-2; no clear D. CDR3 length: 15 residues. Trimming removed 8 bases at V and 2 bases at J, with 15 bases between. Looked up from germline, CDR1 is ENHRY and CDR2 is SYGVKD. CDR3 amino acids: CAIGSDKVNTGELFF. CDR3 coding DNA: TGTGCCATCGGCAGTGACAAAGTTAACACCGGGGAGCTGTTTTTT.

There are many counts of this clonotype. V and J are TRBV12-3 or TRBV12-4 and TRBJ1-4, with TRBD1 identical over 10 bases. The CDR3 runs to 17 residues. With V trimmed by 6 bases and J by 0 bases, 7 bases remained unmatched. The CDR3 bases are TGTGCCAGCAGCCTCGGACAGGGGGTTGCAACTAATGAAAAACTGTTTTTT. It codes for CASSLGQGVATNEKLFF.

V is TRBV7-2 and J is TRBJ1-3; TRBD1 matches 9 bases. This CDR3 spans 14 amino acids. The trim removed 5 bases at V and 7 bases at J, leaving 6 bases unmatched. Per the germline V gene, CDR1 is SGHTA and CDR2 is FQGNSA. In nucleotides, the CDR3 is TGTGCCAGCAGCCCCCCGGGGACAGGGAACACCATATATTTT. It translates to CASSPPGTGNTIYF.

With respect to this clonotype: A read error is possible here, since a much larger clone lies one base away. The gene calls are TRBV29-1 and TRBJ1-1; D uncertain. Germline V gene data show CDR1 as SQVTM and CDR2 as ANQGSEA. CDR3 length: 14 residues. Trimming left V 7 bases short and J 0 bases short, with 15 bases between. The CDR3 sequence: CSAVRINVNTEAFF. The CDR3, as DNA: TGCAGCGCTGTGAGAATTAACGTGAACACTGAAGCTTTCTTT.

The rearrangement joins TRBV15 to TRBJ1-5; D is perhaps TRBD1 (6 bases). The CDR3 is 15 amino acids. Germline V gene data show CDR1 as LNHNV and CDR2 as YYDKDF (reference sequence). V was cut by 3 bases and J by 6 bases, with 15 bases left in between. CDR3 in amino acids: CATSSPDSFGQPQHF. Written as DNA, the CDR3 is TGTGCCACCAGCAGCCCGGACAGCTTCGGTCAGCCCCAGCATTTT.

This chain links TRBV20-1 with TRBJ1-2; D is possibly TRBD1 (6 bases). Trimming took off 4 bases at V and 0 bases at J, with 15 bases between the two ends. CDR1 and CDR2 from the germline V gene are DFQATT and SNEGSKA (reference sequence). This CDR3 contains 15 residues. In DNA, the CDR3 is TGCAGTGCTACCCGACAGGTCGGAACTAACTATGGCTACACCTTC. Encoded protein: CSATRQVGTNYGYTF.

This clonotype was detected only a few times. The genes are TRBV28 and TRBJ1-2; D unclear. Trimming stripped 5 bases from V and 6 bases from J, with 10 bases between. CDR1 is MDHEN, CDR2 SYDVKM, per germline. This CDR3 is 12 amino acids long. CDR3 bases: TGTGCCAGCAGTGAAGGAGCCCATGGCTACACCTTC. Protein sequence: CASSEGAHGYTF.

The chain joins TRBV5-1 to TRBJ2-7; 9 nucleotides line up with TRBD2. Germline V CDR1 and CDR2: SGHRS, YFSETQ. The J segment lost 3 bases and the V segment lost 0 bases, leaving 7 bases of the junction unmatched. The CDR3 runs to 16 residues. CDR3 loop: CASSLGGGGINYEQYF. In DNA form, the CDR3 reads TGCGCCAGCAGCTTGGGCGGGGGGGGCATTAACTACGAGCAGTACTTC.

This clonotype was counted at least ten times. The chain carries TRBV2 and TRBJ1-6; D is perhaps TRBD1 (6 bases). Trimming stripped 9 bases from V and 7 bases from J, with 13 bases between. Germline assignment: CDR1 SNHLY and CDR2 FYNNEI. The CDR3 runs to 13 residues. The CDR3 bases are TGTGCCAGTACAGGGTCCTGGAATTCACCCCTCCACTTT. It encodes CASTGSWNSPLHF.

This chain joins TRBV29-1 and TRBJ2-7, with 7 bases that match TRBD2. The CDR3 loop spans 15 amino acids. Per germline, CDR1 SQVTM and CDR2 ANQGSEA. The CDR3, as DNA: TGCCAGCTCACCACCGAGCGGGGTCCCTCCTACGAGCAGTACTTC. It yields the protein CQLTTERGPSYEQYF.